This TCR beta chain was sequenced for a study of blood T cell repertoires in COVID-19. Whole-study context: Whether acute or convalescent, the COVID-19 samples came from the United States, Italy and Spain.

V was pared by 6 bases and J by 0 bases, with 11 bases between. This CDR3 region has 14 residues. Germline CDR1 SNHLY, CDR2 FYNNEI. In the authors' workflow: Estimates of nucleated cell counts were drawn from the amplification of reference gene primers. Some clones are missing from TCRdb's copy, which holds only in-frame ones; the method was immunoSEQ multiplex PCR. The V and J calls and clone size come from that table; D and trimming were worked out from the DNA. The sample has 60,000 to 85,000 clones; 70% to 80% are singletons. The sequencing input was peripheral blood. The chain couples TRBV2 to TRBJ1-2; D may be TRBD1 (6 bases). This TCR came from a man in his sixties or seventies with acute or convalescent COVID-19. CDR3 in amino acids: CASRAGVTNYGYTF. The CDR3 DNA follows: TGTGCCAGCAGGGCAGGGGTAACTAACTATGGCTACACCTTC.